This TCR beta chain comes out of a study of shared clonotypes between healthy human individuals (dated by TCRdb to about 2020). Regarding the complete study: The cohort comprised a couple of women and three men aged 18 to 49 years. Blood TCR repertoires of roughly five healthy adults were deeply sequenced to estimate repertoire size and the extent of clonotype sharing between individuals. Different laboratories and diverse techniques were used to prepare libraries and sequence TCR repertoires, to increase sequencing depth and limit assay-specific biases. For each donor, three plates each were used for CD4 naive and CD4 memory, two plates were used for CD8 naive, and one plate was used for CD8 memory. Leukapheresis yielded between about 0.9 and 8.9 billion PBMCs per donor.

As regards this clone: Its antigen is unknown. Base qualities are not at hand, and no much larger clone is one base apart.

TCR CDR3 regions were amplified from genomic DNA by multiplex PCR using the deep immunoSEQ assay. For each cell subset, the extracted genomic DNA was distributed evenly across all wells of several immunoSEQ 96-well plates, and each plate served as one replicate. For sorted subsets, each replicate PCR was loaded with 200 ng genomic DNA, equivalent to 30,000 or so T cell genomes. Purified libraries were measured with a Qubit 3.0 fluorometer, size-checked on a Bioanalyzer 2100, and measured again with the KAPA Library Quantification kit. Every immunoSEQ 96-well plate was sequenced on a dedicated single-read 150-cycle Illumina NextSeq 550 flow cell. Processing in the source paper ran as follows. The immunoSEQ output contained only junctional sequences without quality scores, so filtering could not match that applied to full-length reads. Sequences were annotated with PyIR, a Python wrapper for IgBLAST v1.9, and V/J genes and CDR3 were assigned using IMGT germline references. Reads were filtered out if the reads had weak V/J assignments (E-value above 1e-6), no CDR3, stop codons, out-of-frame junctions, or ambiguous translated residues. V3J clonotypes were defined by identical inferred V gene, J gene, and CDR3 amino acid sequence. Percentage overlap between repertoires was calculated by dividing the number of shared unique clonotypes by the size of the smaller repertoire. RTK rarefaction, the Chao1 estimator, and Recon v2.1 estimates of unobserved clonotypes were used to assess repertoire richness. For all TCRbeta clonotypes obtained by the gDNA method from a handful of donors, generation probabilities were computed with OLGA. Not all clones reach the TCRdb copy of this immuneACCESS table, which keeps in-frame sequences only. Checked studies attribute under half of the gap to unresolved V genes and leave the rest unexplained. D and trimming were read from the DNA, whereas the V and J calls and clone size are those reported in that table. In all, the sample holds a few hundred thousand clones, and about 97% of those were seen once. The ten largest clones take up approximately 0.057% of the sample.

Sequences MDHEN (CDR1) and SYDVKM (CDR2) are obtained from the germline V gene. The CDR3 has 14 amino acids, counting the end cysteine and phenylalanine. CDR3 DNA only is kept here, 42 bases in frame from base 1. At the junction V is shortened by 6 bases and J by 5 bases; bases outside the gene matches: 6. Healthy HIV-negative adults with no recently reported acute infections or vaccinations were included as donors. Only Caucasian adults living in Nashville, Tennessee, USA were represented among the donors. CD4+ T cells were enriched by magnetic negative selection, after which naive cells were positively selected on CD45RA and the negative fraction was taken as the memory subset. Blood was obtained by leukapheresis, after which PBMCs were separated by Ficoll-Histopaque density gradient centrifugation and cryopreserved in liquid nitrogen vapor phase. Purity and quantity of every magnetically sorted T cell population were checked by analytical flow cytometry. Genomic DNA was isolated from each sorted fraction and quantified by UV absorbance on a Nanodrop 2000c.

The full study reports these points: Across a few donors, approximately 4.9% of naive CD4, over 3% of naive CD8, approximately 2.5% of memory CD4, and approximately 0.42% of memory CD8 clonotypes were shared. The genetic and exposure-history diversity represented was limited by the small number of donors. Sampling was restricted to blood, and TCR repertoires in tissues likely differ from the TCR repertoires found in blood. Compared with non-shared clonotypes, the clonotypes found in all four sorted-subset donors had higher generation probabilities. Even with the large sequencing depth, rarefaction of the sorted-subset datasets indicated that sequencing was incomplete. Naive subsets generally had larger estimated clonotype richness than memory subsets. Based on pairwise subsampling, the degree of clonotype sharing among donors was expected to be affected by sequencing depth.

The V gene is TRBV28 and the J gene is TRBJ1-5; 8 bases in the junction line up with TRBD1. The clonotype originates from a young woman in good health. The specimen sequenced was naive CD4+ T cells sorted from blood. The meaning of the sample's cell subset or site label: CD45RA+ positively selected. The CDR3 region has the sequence CASRSGGADQPQHF. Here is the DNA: TGTGCCAGCAGGTCAGGGGGCGCGGATCAGCCCCAGCATTTT.